Detailed here is one T cell receptor beta chain. J was trimmed by 6 bases and V by 4 bases; bases with no gene match: 3. There are 13 residues in the CDR3. The germline V gene encodes CDR1 LGHNA and CDR2 YSLEER. This specimen belongs to a study of OX40 agonist ivuxolimab in advanced cancers. The table came from immunoSEQ multiplex PCR; TCRdb's copy has only in-frame clones and leaves some out. Counted here are over 85,000 clones, just under 95% occurring once; the ten biggest clones make up roughly 0.27%. The sequences come from CD4+ or CD8+ T cells sorted from blood, collected in a trial of the OX40 agonist ivuxolimab. The receptor was derived from an adult with an advanced solid tumor such as melanoma, head and neck, liver or kidney cancer. The chain is built from TRBV4-3 and TRBJ2-3; 8 bases match TRBD2. CDR3 coding DNA: TGCGCCAGCAGCCGCGGGACTAGGGATACGCAGTATTTT. This translates into CASSRGTRDTQYF.